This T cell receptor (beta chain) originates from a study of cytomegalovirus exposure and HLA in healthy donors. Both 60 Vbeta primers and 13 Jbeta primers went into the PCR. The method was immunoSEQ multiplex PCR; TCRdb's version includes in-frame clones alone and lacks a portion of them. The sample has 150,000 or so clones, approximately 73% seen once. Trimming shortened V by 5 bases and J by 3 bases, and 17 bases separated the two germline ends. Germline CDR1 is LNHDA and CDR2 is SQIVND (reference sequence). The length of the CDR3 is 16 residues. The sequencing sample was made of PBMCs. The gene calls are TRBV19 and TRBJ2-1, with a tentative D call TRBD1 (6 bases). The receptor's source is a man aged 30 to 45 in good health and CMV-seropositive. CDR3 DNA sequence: TGTGCCAGTAGTCCTGACCGGGACAACCACTACAATGAGCAGTTCTTC. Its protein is CASSPDRDNHYNEQFF.